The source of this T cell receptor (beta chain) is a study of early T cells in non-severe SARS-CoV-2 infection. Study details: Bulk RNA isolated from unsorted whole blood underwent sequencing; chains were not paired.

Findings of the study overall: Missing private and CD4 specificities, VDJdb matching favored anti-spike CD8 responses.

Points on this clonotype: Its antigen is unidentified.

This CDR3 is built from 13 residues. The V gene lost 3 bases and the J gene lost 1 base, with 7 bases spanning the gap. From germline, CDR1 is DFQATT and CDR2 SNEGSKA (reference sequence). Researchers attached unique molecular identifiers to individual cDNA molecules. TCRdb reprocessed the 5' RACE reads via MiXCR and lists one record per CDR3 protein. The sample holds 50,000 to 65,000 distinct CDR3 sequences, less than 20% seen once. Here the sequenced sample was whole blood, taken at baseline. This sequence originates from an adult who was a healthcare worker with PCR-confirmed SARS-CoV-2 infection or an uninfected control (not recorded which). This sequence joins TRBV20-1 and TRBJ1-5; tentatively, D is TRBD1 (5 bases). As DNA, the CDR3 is TGCAGTGCTAGGACAGTCAGCAATCAGCCCCAGCATTTT. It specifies CSARTVSNQPQHF.